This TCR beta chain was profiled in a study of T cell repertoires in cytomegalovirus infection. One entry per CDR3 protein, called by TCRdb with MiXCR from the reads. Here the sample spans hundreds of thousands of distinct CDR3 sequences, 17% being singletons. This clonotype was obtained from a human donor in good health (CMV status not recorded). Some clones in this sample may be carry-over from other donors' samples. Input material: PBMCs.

DNA for the CDR3: TGCAGCGCTGGTGGGACTTCCCCCTACGAGCAGTACTTC. Amino acid sequence: CSAGGTSPYEQYF. The chain links TRBV20-1 to TRBJ2-7; a possible D gene is TRBD2 (6 bases). The CDR3 sequence is 13 residues long. CDR1 is DFQATT and CDR2 is SNEGSKA in the germline V gene (reference sequence).